Below are 21 T cell receptor beta chains sequenced from a single sample in a study of cytomegalovirus exposure and HLA in healthy donors. The PCR was carried out with 60 Vbeta primers and 13 Jbeta primers. TCRdb's table, derived via immunoSEQ multiplex PCR, lists solely in-frame clones and lacks some. Among approximately 150,000 clones, about four fifths were seen once, and the ten largest hold about 2.2%. The sequenced sample was PBMCs. These receptors all come from a woman younger than 35 in good health and CMV-seropositive.

This sequence joins TRBV7-9 and TRBJ2-5, with 9 nucleotides matching TRBD2. The CDR3 covers 16 residues. J lost 4 bases, V lost 4 bases, and 10 bases had no gene match. From germline, CDR1 is SEHNR and CDR2 FQNEAQ (reference sequence). CDR3 in amino acids: CASSSPGRGGPETQYF. The CDR3 region has the DNA TGTGCCAGCAGCTCCCCGGGGCGGGGGGGCCCAGAGACCCAGTACTTC.

CDR3 in DNA: TGTGCCAGCAGCTTAGGCGGGGGCACAGATACGCAGTATTTT. The encoded protein is CASSLGGGTDTQYF. The J gene is TRBJ2-3, the V gene TRBV11-2; weak D call: TRBD2 (6 bases). Germline lookup yields CDR1 SGHAT and CDR2 FQNNGV. The CDR3 covers 14 residues. V shed 1 base and J shed 1 base, with 6 bases lying between them.

The chain uses TRBV28 and TRBJ2-1; 10 bases map to TRBD2. This CDR3 has 16 residues. After removal of 6 bases from V and 2 bases from J, the junction contained 7 bases not matched to a gene. Germline V gives CDR1 MDHEN, CDR2 SYDVKM. CDR3 protein: CASSPSLAGAYNEQFF. The CDR3, as DNA: TGTGCCAGCAGCCCATCTCTAGCGGGGGCCTACAATGAGCAGTTCTTC.

This clone was counted once. The chain uses TRBV4-2 and TRBJ2-7; perhaps TRBD2 as D (6 bases). Germline assignment: CDR1 LGHNA and CDR2 YNFKEQ. V was cut by 0 bases and J by 6 bases, with 15 bases left in between. CDR3 length: 15 amino acids. CDR3 DNA sequence: TGTGCCAGCAGCCAAGACCCTATCGGGGGTCCCGAGCAGTACTTC. Encoded protein: CASSQDPIGGPEQYF.

This chain joins TRBV18 and TRBJ2-6; D possibly corresponds to TRBD2 (7 bases). V shed 8 bases and J shed 2 bases, with 19 bases lying between them. Looked up from germline, CDR1 is KGHSH and CDR2 is LQKENI. This CDR3 region has 17 residues. The CDR3 sequence is CASTIRGARAGANVLTF. CDR3 DNA: TGTGCCAGCACAATACGGGGGGCCAGAGCTGGGGCCAACGTCCTGACTTTC. The full variable domain, rest sourced from reference TRBV18 and TRBJ2-6, is NAGVMQNPRHLVRRRGQEARLRCSPMKGHSHVYWYRQLPEEGLKFMVYLQKENIIDESGMPKERFSAEFPKEGPSILRIQQVVRGDSAAYFCASTIRGARAGANVLTFGAGSRLTVL.

V and J are TRBV2 and TRBJ2-4; D gene unclear. V lost 5 bases and J lost 0, with 14 bases in between. The V gene's germline CDR1 is SNHLY and CDR2 FYNNEI. The CDR3 consists of 16 residues. The DNA of the CDR3 is TGTGCCAGCAGTCCTGACACCCCGCTAGCCAAAAACATTCAGTACTTC. It translates to CASSPDTPLAKNIQYF.

V is TRBV2 and J is TRBJ1-5; perhaps TRBD1 as D (6 bases). CDR1 is SNHLY, CDR2 FYNNEI, per germline. The V end was cut by 5 bases, the J end by 1 base, with 12 bases between. The CDR3 length is 15 residues. CDR3 sequence reads: CASSPTRGSNQPQHF. In nucleotides, the CDR3 is TGTGCCAGCAGTCCAACCAGGGGCAGCAATCAGCCCCAGCATTTT.

This sequence joins TRBV6-1 and TRBJ2-4; D is unresolved. The germline gives CDR1 MNHNS, CDR2 SASEGT. V was cut by 0 bases and J by 3 bases, with 18 bases left in between. The CDR3 sequence is 18 residues long. The chain's CDR3 is CASSEAVKSSAFKNIQYF. CDR3 in DNA: TGTGCCAGCAGTGAAGCGGTGAAAAGCTCTGCCTTCAAAAACATTCAGTACTTC.

This clone was counted only a few times. The rearrangement links TRBV11-2 to TRBJ2-7; TRBD2 matches 11 bases. CDR3 length: 14 amino acids. Per the germline V gene, CDR1 is SGHAT and CDR2 is FQNNGV. J lost 8 bases, V lost 6 bases, and 9 bases had no gene match. The CDR3 loop is CASRIAGGPWKQYF. The CDR3 coding sequence is TGTGCCAGCAGAATAGCGGGGGGGCCTTGGAAGCAGTACTTC.

The chain carries TRBV2 and TRBJ1-2; TRBD1 matches 10 bases. Germline assignment: CDR1 SNHLY and CDR2 FYNNEI. This CDR3 region has 18 residues. Trimming took 7 bases from V and 8 from J; bases not matched to a gene: 22. For the CDR3, the DNA is TGTGCCAGCAACTCGTTTGGACCGAGGACAGGGGGTTTTTACGGCTACACCTTC. Protein: CASNSFGPRTGGFYGYTF.

J is TRBJ1-2 and V is TRBV6-6; D perhaps matches TRBD1 (5 bases). The CDR3 spans 13 residues. Trimming cost V 6 bases and J 4 bases, with 12 bases left between them. CDR1 MNHNY and CDR2 SVGAGI come from the germline V gene (reference sequence). The CDR3 loop reads CASSLDISYGYTF. The CDR3 DNA reads as TGTGCCAGCAGCCTGGACATTTCCTATGGCTACACCTTC.

By frequency in the sample, this clone is medium-sized. V and J are TRBV7-2 and TRBJ2-7; unclear D gene. Germline CDR1 is SGHTA and CDR2 is FQGNSA. The V end was cut by 4 bases, the J end by 3 bases, with 10 bases between. This CDR3 spans 13 amino acids. As DNA, the CDR3 is TGTGCCAGCAGCTCTCCCCCGTTCTACGAGCAGTACTTC. It yields the protein CASSSPPFYEQYF.

The genes are TRBV7-9 and TRBJ1-3; no reliable D call. Germline values: CDR1 SEHNR, CDR2 FQNEAQ (reference sequence). The V and J ends lost 5 bases and 4 bases respectively, with 9 bases between them. The CDR3 totals 13 residues. In DNA form, the CDR3 reads TGTGCCAGCAGCCACCCTATGGGAAACACCATATATTTT. It encodes CASSHPMGNTIYF.

A word on this clone: This sample includes further DNA sequences coding for the same CDR3. The rearrangement uses TRBV4-2 and TRBJ2-1, with TRBD2 as a possible D gene (6 bases). V lost 0 bases to trimming and J lost 0 bases, with 6 bases between them. The CDR3 extends over 15 amino acids. Germline V gene lookup returns CDR1 LGHNA and CDR2 YNFKEQ. The CDR3 protein is CASSQEGGSYNEQFF. CDR3 in DNA: TGTGCCAGCAGCCAAGAGGGGGGCTCCTACAATGAGCAGTTCTTC.

The J gene is TRBJ1-4, the V gene TRBV19, with a possible D match to TRBD1 (5 bases). Deletions cut 6 bases from V and 7 bases from J, with 18 bases between. The germline V gene has CDR1 LNHDA and CDR2 SQIVND (reference sequence). CDR3 length: 15 residues. The CDR3 sequence: CASSPLGGLSEKLFF. The CDR3 bases are TGTGCCAGTAGCCCCCTGGGGGGTCTGAGTGAAAAACTGTTTTTT.

V gene TRBV7-8 combines with J gene TRBJ1-3; 10 bases fit TRBD1. CDR3 size: 19 residues. Trimming took 5 bases from V and 0 from J; bases not matched to a gene: 13. Germline V CDR1 and CDR2: SGHVS, FQNEAQ. The CDR3 sequence: CASSQVVTGGTGSGNTIYF. CDR3 bases: TGTGCCAGCAGCCAAGTGGTGACAGGGGGCACAGGCTCTGGAAACACCATATATTTT.

V usage is TRBV2 and J usage is TRBJ1-4; weak D call: TRBD1 (5 bases). CDR3 length: 14 residues. Germline lookup yields CDR1 SNHLY and CDR2 FYNNEI. The V gene lost 7 bases and the J gene lost 0 bases, with 9 bases spanning the gap. DNA for the CDR3: TGTGCCAGCAACCTCAGGGCAACTAATGAAAAACTGTTTTTT. It translates to CASNLRATNEKLFF.

This chain uses TRBV21-1 with TRBJ2-5; the DNA was not used to check the table's D call, TRBD2. TRBV21-1 is tagged as a pseudogene. The CDR3 covers 21 residues. CDR3 region: CASSNTPRNSGGPRSQETQYF. The CDR3 DNA reads TGTGCCAGCAGCAATACCCCCAGAAATAGCGGGGGGCCGAGAAGCCAAGAGACCCAGTACTTC.

The chain joins TRBV29-1 to TRBJ2-5; 9 nucleotides match TRBD2. The CDR3 sequence is 15 residues long. Looked up from germline, CDR1 is SQVTM and CDR2 is ANQGSEA. V lost 4 bases, J lost 4 bases, and 10 bases stayed unmatched. The CDR3 loop is CSVGWAGGLGETQYF. The DNA of the CDR3 is TGCAGCGTTGGATGGGCGGGGGGGCTTGGAGAGACCCAGTACTTC.

V gene TRBV25-1 combines with J gene TRBJ2-2; D is possibly TRBD1 (5 bases). This CDR3 contains 16 residues. V lost 10 bases, J lost 3 bases, and 21 bases lay in between. The germline V gene has CDR1 MGHDK and CDR2 SYGVNS. This chain's CDR3 is CANRQGDPLHTGELFF. DNA of the CDR3: TGTGCCAACCGACAAGGGGATCCCTTGCACACCGGGGAGCTGTTTTTT.

This rearrangement joins TRBV5-4 to TRBJ1-2, with D perhaps TRBD1 (6 bases). V lost 5 bases and J lost 4, with 18 bases in between. This CDR3 is 15 amino acids long. Per the germline V gene, CDR1 is SGHNT and CDR2 is YYREEE (reference sequence). CDR3 sequence reads: CASRNPTGMVYGYTF. Written as DNA, the CDR3 is TGTGCCAGCAGAAACCCTACAGGGATGGTCTATGGCTACACCTTC.